This passage covers 8 T cell receptor beta chains from one sample sequenced in a study of blood T cells in healthy people across ages (dated by TCRdb to the mid-2010s). The library relied on 5' RACE. The sequencer was an Illumina HiSeq 2500. A second PCR of roughly 6 to 11 cycles was performed with a sample-barcoded 5' primer and a J-beta primer mix. In TCRdb, the public reads were trimmed at Q25 with fastp and aligned with MiXCR, with productive beta chains retained. CDR3 protein duplicates are merged, each entry listing the most common genes and DNA. The sample records about 1.1 million distinct CDR3 sequences, less than 45% of which are singletons. The biggest ten clones account for 13% of the sample. The sequenced material came from blood. All receptors come from a man younger than 35 in good health.

CDR3 loop: CASSPDSTGDGYTF. CDR3 coding DNA: TGTGCCAGCAGCCCAGACAGTACCGGGGATGGCTACACCTTC. The chain links TRBV12-3 or TRBV12-4 to TRBJ1-2; D possibly corresponds to TRBD1 (5 bases). Trimming cost V 6 bases and J 6 bases, with 17 bases left between them. CDR3 length: 14 residues.

The chain couples TRBV3-1 to TRBJ1-1; D not resolved. V was cut by 0 bases and J by 1 base, with 9 bases left in between. Germline V CDR1 and CDR2: LGHDT, YNNKEL (reference sequence). The CDR3 is 15 amino acids. CDR3 sequence reads: CASSQERLWNTEAFF. For the CDR3, the DNA is TGTGCCAGCAGCCAAGAAAGGTTGTGGAACACTGAAGCTTTCTTT.

For the CDR3, the DNA is TGTGCCAGCAGTTACTCGCCTAGCGGGGGGTCGTTGAAAAGCACAGATACGCAGTATTTT. It translates to CASSYSPSGGSLKSTDTQYF. The V call is TRBV6-5, the J call TRBJ2-3; 11 bases are a match to TRBD2. There are 20 residues in the CDR3. Germline lookup yields CDR1 MNHEY and CDR2 SVGAGI. The junction had 11 bases not matched to a gene; V was cut back by 0 bases and J by 0 bases.

The rearrangement links TRBV20-1 to TRBJ2-2; TRBD1 agrees at 9 bases. V dropped 2 bases and J dropped 1; count of bases not matched to a gene: 5. Germline CDR1 DFQATT, CDR2 SNEGSKA (reference sequence). The CDR3 is 16 residues long. The CDR3 DNA is TGCAGTGCTAGAAAGCCGGGACAGGGGAACACCGGGGAGCTGTTTTTT. This encodes CSARKPGQGNTGELFF.

This chain joins TRBV6-2 or TRBV6-3 and TRBJ2-5, with D perhaps given as TRBD1 or TRBD2 (5 bases each). This CDR3 region has 12 residues. From germline, CDR1 is MNHEY and CDR2 SVGEGT. V was clipped by 2 bases and J by 13 bases, with 14 bases between them. In DNA, the CDR3 is TGTGCCAGCAGTTACGGGCGAGGGGCCCGGTACTTC. It encodes CASSYGRGARYF.

The chain has TRBV6-6 and TRBJ1-1; no firm D call. There are 13 residues in the CDR3. Between the trimmed V and J ends, which lost 10 bases and 0 bases, there was a span of 12 bases. Germline-derived CDR1 and CDR2 are MNHNY and SVGAGI (reference sequence). CDR3 amino acids: CATSDGLNTEAFF. The CDR3 coding sequence is TGTGCCACCTCCGACGGGCTGAACACTGAAGCTTTCTTT.

The table lists this clonotype with a few counts. This chain joins TRBV9 and TRBJ2-1; 12 nucleotides match TRBD2. Germline V gene sequence: CDR1 SGDLS, CDR2 YYNGEE. CDR3 length: 16 residues. Trimming removed 3 bases from V and 5 bases from J; junction bases left unmatched: 6. The CDR3 sequence: CASSARLAGANNEQFF. The CDR3 DNA is TGTGCCAGCAGCGCCCGACTAGCGGGGGCCAACAATGAGCAGTTCTTC.

This clonotype was detected only a few times. The chain links TRBV29-1 to TRBJ2-2; perhaps TRBD1 as D (5 bases). Looked up from germline, CDR1 is SQVTM and CDR2 is ANQGSEA. Trimming took 7 bases from V and 2 from J, leaving 14 bases between them. This CDR3 region has 14 residues. The CDR3 nucleotides are TGCAGCGCCACAGGAGCAACCAACACCGGGGAGCTGTTTTTT. Amino acid sequence: CSATGATNTGELFF.